This is a list of T cell receptor beta chains from one sample in a study of control samples from healthy donors and cancer patients. Sequencing used immunoSEQ multiplex PCR; TCRdb keeps in-frame clones, though not all of them. The sample holds fewer than 250,000 clones. Sequenced input: blood. The source of these receptors is a woman in her 30s in good health. Both conserved end residues are part of each CDR3. The order of the fields is CDR3 protein, CDR3 DNA, D gene, clone size, V gene, J gene. A D gene is named only where the DNA matches it firmly. Some rows have no size entry. The others give once, few or many, or a class for an expanded clone.

cdr3_aa: CASSLTVERNSPLHF; cdr3_nt: TGTGCCAGCAGCTTAACGGTGGAGAGGAATTCACCCCTCCACTTT; d_call: NA; clone_size: NA; v_call: TRBV11-2; j_call: TRBJ1-6
cdr3_aa: CASSLTVTTEAFF; cdr3_nt: TGTGCCAGCAGTTTGACAGTTACGACTGAAGCTTTCTTT; d_call: NA; clone_size: NA; v_call: TRBV28; j_call: TRBJ1-1
cdr3_aa: CASSLVRALRNEQFF; cdr3_nt: TGTGCCAGCAGCTTAGTACGGGCCTTGAGGAATGAGCAGTTCTTC; d_call: NA; clone_size: NA; v_call: TRBV7-2; j_call: TRBJ2-1
cdr3_aa: CASSYPPYEQYF; cdr3_nt: TGTGCCAGCAGTTACCCCCCCTACGAGCAGTACTTC; d_call: NA; clone_size: medium-sized; v_call: TRBV6-2/TRBV6-3; j_call: TRBJ2-7
cdr3_aa: CASSLGGAAFF; cdr3_nt: TGTGCCAGCAGCTTAGGGGGTGCAGCTTTCTTT; d_call: NA; clone_size: NA; v_call: TRBV7-9; j_call: TRBJ1-1
cdr3_aa: CASSFTGKPQHF; cdr3_nt: TGTGCCAGCAGCTTCACAGGGAAGCCCCAGCATTTT; d_call: NA; clone_size: NA; v_call: TRBV11-3; j_call: TRBJ1-5
cdr3_aa: CAIGPGNEKLFF; cdr3_nt: TGTGCCATCGGGCCAGGGAATGAAAAACTGTTTTTT; d_call: NA; clone_size: NA; v_call: TRBV10-3; j_call: TRBJ1-4
cdr3_aa: CASTAGGSSIRRFSGNTIYF; cdr3_nt: TGTGCCAGTACTGCCGGGGGGTCCTCGATCAGACGTTTCTCTGGAAACACCATATATTTT; d_call: NA; clone_size: NA; v_call: TRBV7-8; j_call: TRBJ1-3
cdr3_aa: CASSPRGNYGYTF; cdr3_nt: TGTGCCAGCAGCCCCCGGGGGAACTATGGCTACACCTTC; d_call: NA; clone_size: NA; v_call: TRBV21-1; j_call: TRBJ1-2
cdr3_aa: CASSARQGSQPQHF; cdr3_nt: TGTGCCAGCAGCGCGAGGCAGGGGAGCCAGCCCCAGCATTTT; d_call: NA; clone_size: NA; v_call: TRBV7-8; j_call: TRBJ1-5
cdr3_aa: CASSPDRGNNEKLFF; cdr3_nt: TGTGCTAGCAGCCCGGACAGGGGAAATAATGAAAAACTGTTTTTT; d_call: TRBD1; clone_size: NA; v_call: TRBV7-7; j_call: TRBJ1-4
cdr3_aa: CASSQVRAETQYF; cdr3_nt: TGTGCCAGCAGCCAAGTTCGGGCAGAGACCCAGTACTTC; d_call: NA; clone_size: NA; v_call: TRBV4-2; j_call: TRBJ2-5
cdr3_aa: CASSLALGRTGNEQFF; cdr3_nt: TGTGCCAGCAGCTTAGCGCTTGGTAGAACTGGCAATGAGCAGTTCTTC; d_call: NA; clone_size: NA; v_call: TRBV7-2; j_call: TRBJ2-1
cdr3_aa: CAASVNSPLHF; cdr3_nt: TGTGCCGCCTCGGTAAATTCACCCCTCCACTTT; d_call: NA; clone_size: NA; v_call: TRBV24-1; j_call: TRBJ1-6
cdr3_aa: CARGTGANEKLFF; cdr3_nt: TGTGCCCGGGGGACTGGAGCTAATGAAAAACTGTTTTTT; d_call: NA; clone_size: NA; v_call: TRBV30; j_call: TRBJ1-4
cdr3_aa: CASSRTGNYGYTF; cdr3_nt: TGTGCCAGTTCAAGGACAGGGAACTATGGCTACACCTTC; d_call: TRBD1; clone_size: NA; v_call: TRBV6-4; j_call: TRBJ1-2
cdr3_aa: CASSRQRQGTSNYGYTF; cdr3_nt: TGCGCCAGCAGCCGCCAAAGACAGGGGACCTCTAACTATGGCTACACCTTC; d_call: TRBD1; clone_size: NA; v_call: TRBV5-1; j_call: TRBJ1-2
cdr3_aa: CASSPPRTSGGYEQYF; cdr3_nt: TGTGCCAGCTCACCACCCCGGACTAGCGGGGGTTACGAGCAGTACTTC; d_call: TRBD2; clone_size: NA; v_call: TRBV18; j_call: TRBJ2-7